This entry is about one T cell receptor (beta chain). The TCRbeta library was prepared with unique molecular identifiers. MiXCR, run by TCRdb on the PCR reads, gives a single entry per CDR3 protein. The profile shows a few hundred thousand distinct CDR3 sequences, 20% to 30% of them singletons. This specimen comes from a study of T-cell reconstitution after alpha-beta-depleted transplantation in children. CDR3 length: 12 residues. Germline V gene data show CDR1 as MNHNY and CDR2 as SVGAGI (reference sequence). V lost 10 bases, J lost 10 bases, and 18 bases lay in between. The input for sequencing was PBMCs, taken before TCRalphabeta/CD19-depleted stem cell transplant. The chain couples TRBV6-6 to TRBJ2-3; a weak D match, TRBD2 (5 bases). The source of this sequence is a boy younger than two with Wiskott-Aldrich syndrome, due to receive a stem cell transplant. The CDR3 region has the DNA TGTGCCATCACACAAAAGCGGACCTCGCAGTATTTT. It translates to CAITQKRTSQYF.